Below are 21 T cell receptor beta chains sequenced from a single sample in a study of vaccination effects on CD4 cells after COVID-19. The table came from immunoSEQ multiplex PCR; TCRdb's copy has only in-frame clones and leaves some out. This table has 57,000 or so clones, less than 80% appearing once. The antigens of these receptors remain unknown. Isolation of CD4+ T cells took place after about 10 days of culture. Every participant took two doses of the BNT162b2 or mRNA-1273 vaccine. The source was CD4+ T cells from PBMCs cultured without peptide, collected after COVID-19 vaccination. The receptors were gathered from a human donor who received a COVID-19 vaccine.

The chain combines TRBV24-1 with TRBJ2-3; TRBD1 matches 9 bases. The CDR3 runs 18 residues. V shed 1 base, J shed 4 bases, and the junction held 11 bases outside the gene matches. Germline V gene lookup returns CDR1 KGHDR and CDR2 SFDVKD. The CDR3 bases are TGTGCCACCAGTGATTTCGGGACAGGGCCCTATTGGGCAGATACGCAGTATTTT. It codes for CATSDFGTGPYWADTQYF.

The gene calls are TRBV12-3 or TRBV12-4 and TRBJ2-2, with D maybe TRBD1 (5 bases). Trimming took 6 bases from V and 5 from J, leaving 10 bases between them. The CDR3 runs to 13 residues. This chain's CDR3 is CASRRDSTGELFF. CDR3 DNA: TGTGCCAGCAGGCGAGACAGTACCGGGGAGCTGTTTTTT.

The chain joins TRBV5-4 to TRBJ2-7, with a weak D call TRBD1 (6 bases). With 3 bases removed from V and 7 bases from J, the gap between germline ends came to 23 bases. This CDR3 region has 16 residues. CDR1 and CDR2 from the germline V gene are SGHNT and YYREEE (reference sequence). The CDR3 loop reads CASSSLKTGTLGEQYF. For the CDR3, the DNA is TGTGCCAGCAGCTCCTTGAAAACAGGGACCCTCGGGGAGCAGTACTTC.

This chain connects TRBV7-2 to TRBJ1-6; D unclear. The V gene lost 3 bases and the J gene lost 0 bases, with 6 bases spanning the gap. The CDR3 runs 15 residues. The germline V gene has CDR1 SGHTA and CDR2 FQGNSA. The CDR3 nucleotides read TGTGCCAGCAGCTTCCGGAGCTCCTATAATTCACCCCTCCACTTT. Amino acids: CASSFRSSYNSPLHF.

The chain is built from TRBV19 and TRBJ2-5, with 8 bases that match TRBD2. CDR1 LNHDA and CDR2 SQIVND come from the germline V gene (reference sequence). Trimming removed 7 bases from V and 3 bases from J; junction bases left unmatched: 10. This CDR3 is 15 amino acids long. Here the CDR3 reads CASTIGGVGEETQYF. CDR3 nucleotides: TGTGCCAGTACCATCGGGGGGGTAGGTGAAGAGACCCAGTACTTC. Full variable domain (remainder filled in from reference TRBV19 and TRBJ2-5): DGGITQSPKYLFRKEGQNVTLSCEQNLNHDAMYWYRQDPGQGLRLIYYSQIVNDFQKGDIAEGYSVSREKKESFPLTVTSAQKNPTAFYLCASTIGGVGEETQYFGPGTRLLVL.

The genes are TRBV4-1 and TRBJ1-2; weak D call: TRBD1 (6 bases). CDR1 and CDR2 (germline): MGHRA, YSYEKL. The CDR3 is 17 residues long. The V end was cut by 1 base, the J end by 8 bases, with 23 bases between. Written as DNA, the CDR3 is TGCGCCAGCAGCCAAGTCCTCGCCCGGGGGCGAAGTAAAGGCTACACCTTC. Amino acid sequence: CASSQVLARGRSKGYTF.

The chain has TRBV27 and TRBJ1-2; a possible D gene is TRBD1 (5 bases). The germline CDR1 and CDR2 sequences are MNHEY and SMNVEV (reference sequence). The CDR3 runs 13 residues. Trimming removed 3 bases from V and 3 bases from J, with 8 bases in between. CDR3 coding DNA: TGTGCCAGCAGTTTGGGGCGGGACTATGGCTACACCTTC. This encodes CASSLGRDYGYTF.

The CDR3 DNA is TGTGCCAGCAGTGAAGTTGTGCGAGGCTACACCTTC. Its protein product is CASSEVVRGYTF. The chain links TRBV6-1 to TRBJ1-2; no firm D call. From germline, CDR1 is MNHNS and CDR2 SASEGT. The V and J ends lost 1 base and 8 bases respectively, with 8 bases between them. The CDR3 is made up of 12 amino acids.

Only one count was recorded for this clone. The chain has TRBV7-9 and TRBJ1-1; unclear D gene. The CDR3 is 15 residues long. CDR1 and CDR2 (germline): SEHNR, FQNEAQ (reference sequence). The ends were cut back, 6 bases at V and 6 bases at J, with 20 bases in the middle. The CDR3 region has the DNA TGTGCCAGCAGTCAAAGTGGACGGGCTATTGCTGAAGCTTTCTTT. Translation: CASSQSGRAIAEAFF.

V gene TRBV2 combines with J gene TRBJ1-5; 11 bases agree with TRBD1. The V and J ends lost 7 bases and 4 bases, in that order; junction bases with no gene match: 3. The CDR3 covers 14 residues. CDR1 is SNHLY and CDR2 is FYNNEI in the germline V gene. The CDR3 bases are TGTGCCAGCACCGGGACAGGGGGAAATCAGCCCCAGCATTTT. Translated: CASTGTGGNQPQHF. Using reference TRBV2 and TRBJ1-5 for the parts outside the CDR3, the full variable domain is EPEVTQTPSHQVTQMGQEVILRCVPISNHLYFYWYRQILGQKVEFLVSFYNNEISEKSEIFDDQFSVERPDGSNFTLKIRSTKLEDSAMYFCASTGTGGNQPQHFGDGTRLSIL.

The chain is built from TRBV30 and TRBJ1-1; D unclear. CDR1 is GTSNPN, CDR2 SVGIG, per germline (reference sequence). V was cut by 0 bases and J by 4 bases, with 9 bases left in between. The CDR3 extends over 13 amino acids. The CDR3 DNA reads as TGTGCCTGGAGTGTAGGTACTCTCACTGAAGCTTTCTTT. Residues: CAWSVGTLTEAFF.

The chain recombines TRBV9 with TRBJ1-4, with TRBD1 matching over 10 bases. CDR1 SGDLS and CDR2 YYNGEE come from the germline V gene. This CDR3 spans 15 amino acids. With V trimmed by 2 bases and J by 7 bases, 5 bases remained unmatched. The CDR3 sequence is CASSVDRDRGEKLFF. The CDR3 coding sequence is TGTGCCAGCAGCGTCGACCGGGACAGGGGTGAAAAACTGTTTTTT.

This chain connects TRBV3-1 (or the pseudogene TRBV3-2) to TRBJ1-2; TRBD1 aligns across 7 bases. Germline-derived CDR1 and CDR2 are LGHDT and YNNKEL (reference sequence). Trimming at V came to 2 bases and at J to 2 bases, leaving 2 bases not matched to a gene. The CDR3 length is 14 residues. The CDR3 loop reads CASSQQQGNYGYTF. Here the CDR3 DNA reads TGTGCCAGCAGCCAACAACAGGGGAACTATGGCTACACCTTC.

The chain uses TRBV18 and TRBJ1-5, with TRBD1 matching 9 bases. J gave up 7 bases and V 6 bases, and 7 bases lay outside the gene matches. The CDR3 extends over 14 amino acids. Per the germline V gene, CDR1 is KGHSH and CDR2 is LQKENI. The CDR3 DNA reads as TGTGCCAGCTCCCTGGACAGGGGAGGCCAGCCCCAGCATTTT. Translating it yields CASSLDRGGQPQHF.

The gene calls are TRBV3-1 (or the pseudogene TRBV3-2) and TRBJ1-2; D is undetermined. V was shortened by 1 base and J by 5 bases, with 8 bases between the two germline ends. From germline, CDR1 is LGHDT and CDR2 YNNKEL (reference sequence). The CDR3 runs to 13 residues. CDR3 nucleotide sequence: TGTGCCAGCAGCCAAGGGACTGTGTATGGCTACACCTTC. Its protein is CASSQGTVYGYTF.

The CDR3 coding sequence is TGCGCCAGCAGCCAAACCCACAATGAGCAGTTCTTC. Protein sequence: CASSQTHNEQFF. The chain has TRBV4-3 and TRBJ2-1; no definite D call. The V and J ends lost 2 bases and 5 bases respectively, with 4 bases between them. Germline CDR1 reads LGHNA; CDR2 reads YSLEER. The CDR3 has 12 residues.

This rearrangement joins TRBV9 to TRBJ2-5; D gene unclear. V was shortened by 6 bases and J by 5 bases, with 17 bases between the two germline ends. This CDR3 has 14 amino acids. CDR1 and CDR2 from the germline V gene are SGDLS and YYNGEE. The CDR3: CASTPGLSGETQYF. CDR3 coding DNA: TGTGCCAGCACCCCCGGGCTCTCCGGGGAGACCCAGTACTTC.

This clone showed up just once. V usage is TRBV18 and J usage is TRBJ1-4; 7 bases agree with TRBD1. The CDR3 totals 15 residues. The ends lost 5 bases at V and 6 bases at J; junction bases unmatched: 9. Germline CDR1 reads KGHSH; CDR2 reads LQKENI. The CDR3 DNA follows: TGTGCCAGCTCAACACAGGGGACGTCAGATGAAAAACTGTTTTTT. This codes for CASSTQGTSDEKLFF. Filled out from reference TRBV18 and TRBJ1-4, the complete variable domain reads NAGVMQNPRHLVRRRGQEARLRCSPMKGHSHVYWYRQLPEEGLKFMVYLQKENIIDESGMPKERFSAEFPKEGPSILRIQQVVRGDSAAYFCASSTQGTSDEKLFFGSGTQLSVL.

Written as DNA, the CDR3 is TGTGCCAGCGGACCCAGAGGGGAGACCCAGTACTTC. It yields the protein CASGPRGETQYF. The chain combines TRBV5-4 with TRBJ2-5, with D tentatively TRBD2 (5 bases). Trimming took off 7 bases at V and 5 bases at J, with 12 bases between the two ends. This CDR3 has 12 residues. CDR1 and CDR2 from the germline V gene are SGHNT and YYREEE (reference sequence).

This chain joins TRBV9 and TRBJ2-6; D remains ambiguous. With 6 bases removed from V and 1 base from J, the gap between germline ends came to 8 bases. This CDR3 comprises 14 residues. The germline gives CDR1 SGDLS, CDR2 YYNGEE. CDR3 in amino acids: CASTAQSGANVLTF. The CDR3 nucleotides are TGTGCCAGCACCGCACAGTCTGGGGCCAACGTCCTGACTTTC. Variable domain in full (rest from reference TRBV9 and TRBJ2-6): DSGVTQTPKHLITATGQRVTLRCSPRSGDLSVYWYQQSLDQGLQFLIQYYNGEERAKGNILERFSAQQFPDLHSELNLSSLELGDSALYFCASTAQSGANVLTFGAGSRLTVL.

The chain links TRBV20-1 to TRBJ1-5, with a possible D match to TRBD1 (5 bases). V lost 2 bases and J lost 6, with 5 bases in between. In germline, CDR1 is DFQATT, CDR2 SNEGSKA (reference sequence). This CDR3 spans 11 amino acids. Here the CDR3 reads CSARQGQPQHF. CDR3 nucleotides: TGCAGTGCTAGACAGGGTCAGCCCCAGCATTTT.